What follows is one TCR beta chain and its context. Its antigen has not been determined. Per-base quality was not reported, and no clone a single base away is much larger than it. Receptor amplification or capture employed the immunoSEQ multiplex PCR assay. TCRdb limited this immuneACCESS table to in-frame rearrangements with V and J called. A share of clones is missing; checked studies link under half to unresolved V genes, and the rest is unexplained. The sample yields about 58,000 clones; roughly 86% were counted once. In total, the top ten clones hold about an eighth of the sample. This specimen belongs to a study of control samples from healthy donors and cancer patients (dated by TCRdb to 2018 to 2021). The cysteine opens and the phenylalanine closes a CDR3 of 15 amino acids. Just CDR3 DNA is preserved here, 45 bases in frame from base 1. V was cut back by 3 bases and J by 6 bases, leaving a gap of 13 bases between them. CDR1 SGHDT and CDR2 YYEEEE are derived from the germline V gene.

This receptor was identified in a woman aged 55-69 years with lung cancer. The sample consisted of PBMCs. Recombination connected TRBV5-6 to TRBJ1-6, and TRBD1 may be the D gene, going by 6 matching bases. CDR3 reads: CASSWRAGVNSPLHF. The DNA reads TGTGCCAGCAGCTGGAGGGCAGGGGTTAATTCACCCCTCCACTTT.